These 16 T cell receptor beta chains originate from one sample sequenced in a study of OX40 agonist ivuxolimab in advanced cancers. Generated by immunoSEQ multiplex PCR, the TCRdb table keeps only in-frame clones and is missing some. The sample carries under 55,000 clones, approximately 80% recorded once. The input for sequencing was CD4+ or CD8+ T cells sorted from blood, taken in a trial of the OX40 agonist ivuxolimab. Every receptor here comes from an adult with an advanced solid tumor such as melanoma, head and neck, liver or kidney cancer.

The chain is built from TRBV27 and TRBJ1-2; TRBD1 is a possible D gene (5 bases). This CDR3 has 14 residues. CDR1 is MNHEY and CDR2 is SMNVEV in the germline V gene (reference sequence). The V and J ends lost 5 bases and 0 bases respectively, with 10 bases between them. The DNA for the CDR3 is TGTGCCAGCAGTCAGCAGGGAGCTAACTATGGCTACACCTTC. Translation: CASSQQGANYGYTF.

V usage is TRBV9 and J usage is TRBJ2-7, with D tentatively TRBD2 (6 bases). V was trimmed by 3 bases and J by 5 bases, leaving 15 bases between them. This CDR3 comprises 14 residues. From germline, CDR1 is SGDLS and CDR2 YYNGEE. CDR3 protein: CASSARGTWDEQYF. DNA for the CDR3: TGTGCCAGCAGCGCACGAGGGACTTGGGACGAGCAGTACTTC.

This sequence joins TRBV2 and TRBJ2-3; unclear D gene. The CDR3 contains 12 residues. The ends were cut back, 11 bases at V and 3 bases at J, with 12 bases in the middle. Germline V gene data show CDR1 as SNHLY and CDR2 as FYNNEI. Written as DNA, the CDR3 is TGTGCCCGGTACGAGTATACAGATACGCAGTATTTT. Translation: CARYEYTDTQYF.

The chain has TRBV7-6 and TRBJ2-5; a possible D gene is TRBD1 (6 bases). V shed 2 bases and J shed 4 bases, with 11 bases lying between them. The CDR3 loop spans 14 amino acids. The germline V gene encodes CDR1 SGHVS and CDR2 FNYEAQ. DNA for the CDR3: TGTGCCAGCAGCTTAAGGGGACAAGGAGAGACCCAGTACTTC. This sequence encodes CASSLRGQGETQYF. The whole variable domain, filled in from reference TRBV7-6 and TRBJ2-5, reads GAGVSQSPRYKVTKRGQDVALRCDPISGHVSLYWYRQALGQGPEFLTYFNYEAQQDKSGLPNDRFSAERPEGSISTLTIQRTEQRDSAMYRCASSLRGQGETQYFGPGTRLLVL.

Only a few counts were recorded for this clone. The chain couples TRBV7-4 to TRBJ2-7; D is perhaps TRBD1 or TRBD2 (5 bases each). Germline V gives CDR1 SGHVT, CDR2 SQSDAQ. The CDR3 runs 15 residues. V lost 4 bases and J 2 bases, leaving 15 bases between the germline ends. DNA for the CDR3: TGTGCCAGCAGCTGCTACCCGGGACCCCCCTACGAGCAGTACTTC. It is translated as CASSCYPGPPYEQYF.

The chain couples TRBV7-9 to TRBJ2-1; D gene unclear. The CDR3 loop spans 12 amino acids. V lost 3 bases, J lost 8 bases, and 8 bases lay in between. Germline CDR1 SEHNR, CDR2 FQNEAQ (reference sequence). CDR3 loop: CASSFRSHEQFF. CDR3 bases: TGTGCCAGCAGCTTCCGGAGCCATGAGCAGTTCTTC.

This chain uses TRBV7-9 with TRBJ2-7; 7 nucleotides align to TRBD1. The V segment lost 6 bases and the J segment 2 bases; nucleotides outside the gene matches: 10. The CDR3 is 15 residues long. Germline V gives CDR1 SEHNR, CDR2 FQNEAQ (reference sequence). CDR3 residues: CASRGTGTAPYEQYF. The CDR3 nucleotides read TGTGCCAGCAGGGGGACCGGGACAGCTCCCTACGAGCAGTACTTC.

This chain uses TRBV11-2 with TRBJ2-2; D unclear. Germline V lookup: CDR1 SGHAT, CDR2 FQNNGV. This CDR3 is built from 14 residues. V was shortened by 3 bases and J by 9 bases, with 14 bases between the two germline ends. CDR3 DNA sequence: TGTGCCAGCAGCTTCTCGTCGGGTAGTTGGGAGCTGTTTTTT. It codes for CASSFSSGSWELFF.

The CDR3 region has the DNA TGTGCCAGCAGGTCGGTCGGTAGCGGGAGAGGTACGCAGTATTTT. It encodes CASRSVGSGRGTQYF. The rearrangement links TRBV6-5 to TRBJ2-3; the match to TRBD2 covers 9 bases. The CDR3 runs 15 residues. The V segment lost 6 bases and the J segment 8 bases; nucleotides outside the gene matches: 12. CDR1 and CDR2 (germline): MNHEY, SVGAGI.

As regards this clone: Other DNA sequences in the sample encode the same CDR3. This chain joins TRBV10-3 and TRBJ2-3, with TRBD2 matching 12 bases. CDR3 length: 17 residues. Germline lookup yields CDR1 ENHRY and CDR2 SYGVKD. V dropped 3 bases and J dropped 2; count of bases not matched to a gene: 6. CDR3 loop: CAISDYRLAGVTDTQYF. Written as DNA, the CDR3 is TGTGCCATCAGTGACTACCGACTAGCGGGGGTCACAGATACGCAGTATTTT.

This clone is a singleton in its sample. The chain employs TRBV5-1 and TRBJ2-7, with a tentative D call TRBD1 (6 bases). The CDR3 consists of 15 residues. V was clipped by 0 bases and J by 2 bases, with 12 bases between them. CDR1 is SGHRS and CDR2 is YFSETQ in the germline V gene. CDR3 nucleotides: TGCGCCAGCAGCTTGGGATGGGACACAACCTACGAGCAGTACTTC. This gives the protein CASSLGWDTTYEQYF.

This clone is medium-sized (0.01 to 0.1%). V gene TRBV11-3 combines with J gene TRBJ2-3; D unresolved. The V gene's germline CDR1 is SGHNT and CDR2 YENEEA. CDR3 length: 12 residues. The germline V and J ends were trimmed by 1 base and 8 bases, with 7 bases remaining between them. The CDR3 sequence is CASSLVGVTQYF. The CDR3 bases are TGTGCCAGCAGCTTAGTCGGTGTTACGCAGTATTTT.

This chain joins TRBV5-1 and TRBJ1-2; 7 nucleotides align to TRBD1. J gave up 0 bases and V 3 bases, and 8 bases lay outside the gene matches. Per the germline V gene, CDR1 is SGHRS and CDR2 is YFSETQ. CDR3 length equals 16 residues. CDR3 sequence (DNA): TGCGCCAGCAGCTACATAACAGGGGCAGCTAACTATGGCTACACCTTC. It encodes CASSYITGAANYGYTF.

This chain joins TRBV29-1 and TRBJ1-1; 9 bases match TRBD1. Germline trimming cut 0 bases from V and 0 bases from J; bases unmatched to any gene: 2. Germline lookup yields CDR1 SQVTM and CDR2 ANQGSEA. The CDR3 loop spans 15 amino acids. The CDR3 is CSVEDRDRVNTEAFF. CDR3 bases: TGCAGCGTTGAAGATCGGGACAGGGTGAACACTGAAGCTTTCTTT.

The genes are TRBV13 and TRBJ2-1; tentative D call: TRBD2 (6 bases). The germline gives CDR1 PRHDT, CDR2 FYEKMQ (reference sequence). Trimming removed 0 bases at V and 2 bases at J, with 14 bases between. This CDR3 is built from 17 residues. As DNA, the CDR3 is TGTGCCAGCAGCTTAGGCCTTGCGGGGATGGCCTACAATGAGCAGTTCTTC. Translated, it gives CASSLGLAGMAYNEQFF.

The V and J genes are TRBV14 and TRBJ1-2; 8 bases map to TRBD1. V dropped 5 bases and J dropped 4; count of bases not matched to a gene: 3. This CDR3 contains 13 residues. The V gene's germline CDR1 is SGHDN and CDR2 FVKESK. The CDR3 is CASSWGQAYGYTF. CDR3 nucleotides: TGTGCCAGCAGCTGGGGACAGGCCTATGGCTACACCTTC. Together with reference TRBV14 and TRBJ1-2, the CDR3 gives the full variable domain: EAGVTQFPSHSVIEKGQTVTLRCDPISGHDNLYWYRRVMGKEIKFLLHFVKESKQDESGMPNNRFLAERTGGTYSTLKVQPAELEDSGVYFCASSWGQAYGYTFGSGTRLTVV.